This T cell receptor (beta chain) was sequenced for a study of human T cells and chemical hapten exposure. In its sample, this clonotype was seen a few times. Its matching antigen is unknown. TCRdb recomputed calls from the RACE reads with MiXCR, one row per CDR3 protein. This table holds about 80,000 distinct CDR3 sequences, roughly 15% found once. Time point: pre-sensitization, week 0. Treatment: therapeutic diphenylcyclopropenone sensitization with weekly scalp DPC. Patients had alopecia, were aged 18 to 70, and were not pregnant. The starting material, unfractionated whole blood, was used for total RNA extraction. The CDR3 extends over 11 amino acids. Germline CDR1 DFQATT, CDR2 SNEGSKA (reference sequence). The ends were cut back, 4 bases at V and 8 bases at J, with 8 bases in the middle. Overall study findings and caveats: Counts of TCRs expanded at PT1 correlated positively with patch test score. Significantly greater numbers of large CDR3 similarity clusters came from expanded TCRs than from controls.

The clonotype originates from a woman aged 50 to 65 with alopecia areata. Some clones in this sample may be carry-over from other donors' samples. V is TRBV20-1 and J is TRBJ2-2; D is unclear. This specimen consisted of whole blood, obtained in connection with sensitization to the hapten diphenylcyclopropenone (DPC). The CDR3 is CSATNGGELFF. The CDR3 DNA sequence: TGCAGTGCTACGAATGGGGGGGAGCTGTTTTTT.